This T cell receptor beta chain originates from a study of blood T cells in healthy people across ages. Overall study findings and caveats: Roughly linearly, TCR beta diversity per million T cells fell as age increased.

A second roughly 7 to 11 cycle PCR used barcoded and J-beta primers. TCRdb reanalysed the 5' RACE reads using MiXCR and keeps one entry per CDR3 protein. The sample lists about 1.6 million distinct CDR3 sequences; almost 35% were seen once. This CDR3 has 15 amino acids. Germline CDR1 MGHRA, CDR2 YSYEKL. Trimming removed 1 base from V and 4 bases from J, with 14 bases in between. Per sample, extraction of total RNA gave at least 5 micrograms in every case. A note on this clonotype: Its target is unknown.

This TCR was sampled from a woman in her twenties or thirties in good health. Sequencing was carried out using blood. This chain uses TRBV4-1 with TRBJ2-7; weak D call: TRBD1 (5 bases). DNA of the CDR3: TGCGCCAGCAGCCAAGCCCTCCCGACAGTATACGAGCAGTACTTC. Translated: CASSQALPTVYEQYF.